Listed below are T cell receptor beta chains from one sample, sequenced in a study of cytomegalovirus exposure and HLA in healthy donors. Produced via immunoSEQ multiplex PCR; TCRdb's table is partial and in-frame only. Among about 180,000 clones listed, around 79% were seen once. The specimen was PBMCs. These receptors were obtained from a woman between 45 and 65 years old in good health and CMV-seronegative. The CDR3 runs from the conserved cysteine through the conserved F or W. Each record gives: V gene, D gene, J gene, clone size, CDR3 protein, CDR3 DNA. A D gene is named only where the DNA matches it firmly. Size is stated for part of the rows, as once, few or many counts, or as a class when the clone is expanded.

TRBV4-2,.,TRBJ1-2,.,CASSQGQGSYTF,TGTGCCAGCAGCCAAGGGCAGGGTAGCTACACCTTC
TRBV29-1,TRBD1,TRBJ2-7,once,CSVKSGQGFTEQYF,TGCAGCGTTAAATCGGGACAGGGCTTCACCGAGCAGTACTTC
TRBV11-3,.,TRBJ2-3,.,CASSQGGVSTDTQYF,TGTGCCAGCTCTCAAGGGGGGGTTAGCACAGATACGCAGTATTTT
TRBV6-6,.,TRBJ2-1,.,CASRNILTDEQFF,TGTGCCAGCAGAAACATATTGACAGATGAGCAGTTCTTC
TRBV6-1,TRBD2,TRBJ2-1,.,CASSLFGRLYNEQFF,TGTGCCAGCAGCCTTTTCGGGAGGTTATACAATGAGCAGTTCTTC
TRBV7-9,TRBD1,TRBJ1-5,.,CASSRAGGGQPQHF,TGTGCCAGCAGCCGCGCAGGGGGAGGTCAGCCCCAGCATTTT
TRBV10-1,.,TRBJ1-1,.,CASSPRRNTEAFF,TGCGCCAGCAGCCCTAGGAGGAACACTGAAGCTTTCTTT
TRBV4-3,.,TRBJ1-2,.,CASSQDQNLGGLGYTF,TGCGCCAGCAGCCAAGACCAGAATTTGGGGGGGCTGGGCTACACCTTC
TRBV28,.,TRBJ2-7,.,CASSLGDTGYEQYF,TGTGCCAGCAGTCTCGGGGACACGGGCTACGAGCAGTACTTC
TRBV14,.,TRBJ2-7,.,CASSQEDIFSWESYEQYF,TGTGCCAGCAGCCAAGAGGATATCTTTTCGTGGGAGTCCTACGAGCAGTACTTC
TRBV28,TRBD2,TRBJ2-7,.,CASNLAPGASGDYEQYF,TGTGCCAGCAACTTAGCCCCTGGGGCTAGCGGGGACTACGAGCAGTACTTC
TRBV28,.,TRBJ2-2,.,CASSFGGYTGELFF,TGTGCCAGCAGTTTCGGAGGGTACACCGGGGAGCTGTTTTTT
TRBV20-1,.,TRBJ1-1,.,CRSPGGGEAFF,TGCAGGTCGCCGGGGGGCGGAGAAGCTTTCTTT
TRBV7-2,.,TRBJ2-5,.,CASSPPTLGGQETQYF,TGTGCCAGCAGCCCACCCACCCTGGGGGGTCAAGAGACCCAGTACTTC
TRBV11-2,TRBD2,TRBJ2-1,.,CASSTPGLAFNEQFF,TGTGCCAGTAGCACTCCGGGACTAGCCTTCAATGAGCAGTTCTTC
TRBV19,TRBD1,TRBJ2-3,.,CASSIDEGAGTDTQYF,TGTGCCAGTAGTATAGATGAGGGGGCTGGCACAGATACGCAGTATTTT
TRBV5-6,.,TRBJ2-2,.,CASSCPTEVKTGELFF,TGTGCCAGCAGCTGTCCGACGGAGGTGAAGACCGGGGAGCTGTTTTTT
TRBV6-6,TRBD1,TRBJ2-5,.,CASRRRGRQETQYF,TGTGCCAGCAGACGCAGGGGGCGGCAAGAGACCCAGTACTTC
TRBV30,TRBD2,TRBJ2-2,once,CAWNRAGGPIGELFF,TGTGCCTGGAACAGAGCGGGGGGGCCTATCGGGGAGCTGTTTTTT
TRBV11-2,.,TRBJ1-1,.,CASTIPGRGRPEAFF,TGTGCCAGCACCATACCGGGGAGGGGGAGGCCTGAAGCTTTCTTT
TRBV25-1,TRBD2,TRBJ2-5,.,CASSEPSGDHQETQYF,TGTGCCAGCAGTGAACCCAGCGGGGATCACCAAGAGACCCAGTACTTC
TRBV7-2,TRBD2,TRBJ2-5,.,CASSLGAGGRKETQYF,TGTGCCAGCAGCTTAGGAGCGGGGGGGCGAAAAGAGACCCAGTACTTC
TRBV28,.,TRBJ1-1,few,CASRDSNTEAFF,TGTGCCAGCAGAGACTCGAACACTGAAGCTTTCTTT
TRBV4-1,.,TRBJ2-7,.,CASSLDSGTYEQYF,TGCGCCAGCAGTCTTGACAGTGGAACCTACGAGCAGTACTTC
TRBV28,.,TRBJ1-2,.,CASSRLFYGYTF,TGTGCCAGCAGCAGGCTGTTCTATGGCTACACCTTC
TRBV2,TRBD2,TRBJ2-5,.,CASRALADQETQYF,TGTGCCAGCAGGGCACTAGCGGACCAAGAGACCCAGTACTTC
TRBV30,TRBD1,TRBJ1-6,.,CAWHTTGYNSPLHF,TGTGCCTGGCATACGACAGGGTATAATTCACCCCTCCACTTT
TRBV7-6,TRBD1,TRBJ1-4,.,CASSLGRGRSTNEKLFF,TGTGCCAGCAGCTTAGGGAGGGGGCGATCAACTAATGAAAAACTGTTTTTT
TRBV6-5,.,TRBJ2-6,.,CASVRGYGANVLTF,TGTGCCAGCGTTCGGGGGTACGGGGCCAACGTCCTGACTTTC
TRBV20-1,.,TRBJ2-7,few,CSAQDRMQYF,TGCAGTGCCCAGGACAGAATGCAGTACTTC
TRBV27,.,TRBJ1-1,few,CASSSPDRLGTEAFF,TGTGCCAGCAGTTCCCCCGATAGACTTGGCACTGAAGCTTTCTTT
TRBV11-2,.,TRBJ1-3,.,CASSLGRGVFKNTIYF,TGTGCCAGCAGCTTAGGGCGGGGCGTCTTCAAAAACACCATATATTTT
TRBV4-2,.,TRBJ1-2,once,CASSQETGIYGYTF,TGTGCCAGCAGCCAAGAGACAGGAATCTATGGCTACACCTTC
TRBV7-2,.,TRBJ2-1,.,CASSSSIGGNEQFF,TGTGCCAGCAGCTCGTCTATAGGGGGCAATGAGCAGTTCTTC
TRBV7-2,.,TRBJ2-7,.,CASSPAIVDYEQYF,TGTGCCAGCAGCCCAGCGATTGTGGACTACGAGCAGTACTTC